Here is one T cell receptor (beta chain) with its context. This record belongs to a study of cytomegalovirus exposure and HLA in healthy donors. Primers: 60 Vbeta forward and 13 Jbeta reverse. Only in-frame clones appear in the TCRdb table, and some are missing; sequencing was by immunoSEQ multiplex PCR. This repertoire shows about 150,000 clones, 75% found once; its top ten account for over 6.5%. The junction had 2 bases not matched to a gene; V was cut back by 0 bases and J by 0 bases. CDR3 size: 17 residues. CDR1 and CDR2 (germline): SGHNT, YYREEE (reference sequence). The specimen was PBMCs. This TCR was recovered from a young man in good health and CMV-seronegative. The rearrangement joins TRBV5-4 to TRBJ2-1; TRBD2 matches at 11 bases. The CDR3 coding sequence is TGTGCCAGCAGCTTGGCTAGCGGGGGGCGCTCCTACAATGAGCAGTTCTTC. Translating it yields CASSLASGGRSYNEQFF.